A selection of T cell receptor beta chains follows, all from one sample in a study of shared T cell receptors in the human thymus. Generated by immunoSEQ multiplex PCR, the TCRdb table keeps only in-frame clones and is missing some. The profile shows hundreds of thousands of clones, 85% to 95% of them singletons. Specimen: thymocytes. Receptors originate from a human donor. The CDR3 runs from the conserved cysteine through the conserved F or W. The D gene is left open where the match is weak. Rows give clone size only sometimes, using once, few, many, or a class for an expanded clone.

>-|TRBV5-1|-|TRBJ1-5
TGCGCCAGCAGCTACGGATGGTATAGCAATCAGCCCCAGCATTTT
CASSYGWYSNQPQHF
>TRBD2|TRBV4-3|-|TRBJ2-7
TGCGCCAGCAGCCAAAGTAGCGGGAGGGGCTACGAGCAGTACTTC
CASSQSSGRGYEQYF
>TRBD1|TRBV15|-|TRBJ1-2
TGTGCCACCAGCCGTCGACAGGGGCGATGTGGCTACACCTTC
CATSRRQGRCGYTF
>TRBD2|TRBV7-8|-|TRBJ2-3
TGTGCCAGCAGCTTAGCGCATGTCTCGGGACTAGCGGGCACAGATACGCAGTATTTT
CASSLAHVSGLAGTDTQYF
>-|TRBV19|-|TRBJ1-1
TGTGCCAGTAGTCCTCGACAGGCCCTCAAGAACACTGAAGCTTTCTTT
CASSPRQALKNTEAFF
>-|TRBV7-9|-|TRBJ2-1
TGTGCCAGCAAGGACATTCGGTATGAGCAGTTCTTC
CASKDIRYEQFF
>-|TRBV4-1|-|TRBJ1-2
TGCGCCAGCAGCCAAGATAAACCTGACAGGCTAGCTAACTATGGCTACACCTTC
CASSQDKPDRLANYGYTF
>-|TRBV5-1|-|TRBJ2-7
TGCGCCAGCAGCTTTGGACGGCCACCCTACTACGAGCAGTACTTC
CASSFGRPPYYEQYF
>TRBD1|TRBV19|-|TRBJ1-5
TGTGCCAGTAGTATAACATTCTCCTCCGGGACAGGGAGCAATCAGCCCCAGCATTTT
CASSITFSSGTGSNQPQHF
>-|TRBV7-9|once|TRBJ2-7
TGTGCCAGCAGCTTACAAAGGTTGGGAAACGAGCAGTACTTC
CASSLQRLGNEQYF
>-|TRBV6-4|-|TRBJ2-1
TGTGCCAGCAGTCACAACGGGGGTAGCTACAATGAGCAGTTCTTC
CASSHNGGSYNEQFF
>-|TRBV6-5|-|TRBJ2-7
TGTGCCAGCAGTTACTCCGCAGGGAGCTCCTACGAGCAGTACTTC
CASSYSAGSSYEQYF
>TRBD1|TRBV29-1|-|TRBJ1-3
TGCAGCTTCATGACAGGGGATGTGGGAAACACCATATATTTT
CSFMTGDVGNTIYF
>TRBD1|TRBV15|-|TRBJ2-1
TGTGCCACCCAGAAGTGGGACAGGGGTGACGGGGCCAATGAGCAGTTCTTC
CATQKWDRGDGANEQFF
>-|TRBV13|-|TRBJ1-1
TGTGCCAGCAGCTTAGACAGACCCACCGCTGAAGCTTTCTTT
CASSLDRPTAEAFF
>-|TRBV10-1|-|TRBJ2-3
TGCGCCAGCACCAACCGGGACCCCAGGGGCACAGATACGCAGTATTTT
CASTNRDPRGTDTQYF
>TRBD1|TRBV28|-|TRBJ2-5
TGTGCCAGCAGTGGGAAGACAGGGGGAAGGGAGACCCAGTACTTC
CASSGKTGGRETQYF
>-|TRBV7-3|once|TRBJ1-6
TGTGCCAGCAGCTTAAAGGCTTACAAGGGCCATAATTCACCCCTCCACTTT
CASSLKAYKGHNSPLHF
>-|TRBV6-5|-|TRBJ2-3
TGTGCCAGCAGTTACTCGCGACCAGGCACAGATACGCAGTATTTT
CASSYSRPGTDTQYF
>-|TRBV27|once|TRBJ1-3
TGTGCCAGCAGTTTGGGGGGGAGTACTGGAAACACCATATATTTT
CASSLGGSTGNTIYF
>-|TRBV5-1|-|TRBJ2-1
TGCGCCAGCGGTCGTGGCTTTTCCTACAATGAGCAGTTCTTC
CASGRGFSYNEQFF
>-|TRBV6-8|-|TRBJ2-4
TGTGCCAGCACCGAAGGGAACGGGCAGAGGGCCATTCAGTACTTC
CASTEGNGQRAIQYF
>TRBD2|TRBV29-1|-|TRBJ2-2
TGCAGCGTTGACGGCGGGAGGGCCCCCCCCGGGGAGCTGTTTTTT
CSVDGGRAPPGELFF
>TRBD2|TRBV6-1|-|TRBJ2-3
TGTGCCAGCAGTGACCCCGGTAGCGGGAGTCCGGGCACAGATACGCAGTATTTT
CASSDPGSGSPGTDTQYF
>-|TRBV19|-|TRBJ1-1
TGTGCCAGTATGGGGGGCCTGAACACTGAAGCTTTCTTT
CASMGGLNTEAFF
>TRBD1|TRBV4-2|-|TRBJ1-2
TGTGCCAGCAGCCAGCCTACCGGGACAGGGCGCAACTCTATCTATGGCTACACCTTC
CASSQPTGTGRNSIYGYTF
>-|TRBV11-2|-|TRBJ1-2
TGTGCCAGCAGCTTAGATCTGGCGGGTGGCTACACCTTC
CASSLDLAGGYTF
>-|TRBV27|-|TRBJ2-3
TGTGCCAGCAGTTGGGCCCTGGACACAGATACGCAGTATTTT
CASSWALDTDTQYF
>-|TRBV10-3|-|TRBJ2-1
TGTGCCATCAGTGAGTCTGGATGGGTTAGCGTCTACAATGAGCAGTTCTTC
CAISESGWVSVYNEQFF